This TCR beta chain was sequenced for a study of beta chain features in type 1 diabetes. Study information: Cells sorted and examined across all samples totaled more than 90,000,000.

As every portion of the isolated RNA was reverse transcribed, the sequencing read expressed TCRB transcripts. Profiling relied on immunoSEQ multiplex PCR, and the TCRdb table lists in-frame clones only, not all of them. The sample lists roughly 400,000 clones; approximately 14% were seen once. With respect to this clone: Its antigen is unknown.

The study's findings and limits: A potential influence of HLA type upon TCRB rearrangement remained unresolved herein. Diminished insertions and augmented deletions at VDJ junctions characterized type 1 diabetes patients.

V gave up 4 bases and J gave up 4 bases, with 5 bases separating them. CDR3 size: 11 residues. CDR1 is SEHNR, CDR2 FQNEAQ, per germline (reference sequence). The rearrangement joins TRBV7-9 to TRBJ2-7; D call uncertain. Sample: naive CD4+ T cells from blood. The clonotype comes from a man aged 25-40 years in good health. In nucleotides, the CDR3 is TGTGCCAGCAGCTCCGCATACGAGCAGTACTTC. Its protein product is CASSSAYEQYF.